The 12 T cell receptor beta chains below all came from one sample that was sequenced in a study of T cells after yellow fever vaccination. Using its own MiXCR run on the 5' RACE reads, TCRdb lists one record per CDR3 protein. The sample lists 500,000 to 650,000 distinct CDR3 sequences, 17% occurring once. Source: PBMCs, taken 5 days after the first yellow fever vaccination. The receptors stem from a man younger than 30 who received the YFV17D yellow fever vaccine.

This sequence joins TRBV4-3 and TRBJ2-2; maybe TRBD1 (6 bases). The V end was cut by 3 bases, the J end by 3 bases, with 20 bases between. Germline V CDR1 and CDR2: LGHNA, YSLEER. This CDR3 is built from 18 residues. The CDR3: CASSQLRDKGRHTGELFF. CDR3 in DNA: TGCGCCAGCAGCCAGCTCCGGGACAAGGGAAGACACACCGGGGAGCTGTTTTTT.

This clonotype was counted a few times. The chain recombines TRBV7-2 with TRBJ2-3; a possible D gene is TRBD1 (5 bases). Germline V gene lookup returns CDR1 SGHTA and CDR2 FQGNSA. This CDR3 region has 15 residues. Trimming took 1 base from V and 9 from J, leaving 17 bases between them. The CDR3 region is CASSLEQASMDTQYF. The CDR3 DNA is TGTGCCAGCAGCTTAGAACAGGCTTCTATGGACACGCAGTATTTT.

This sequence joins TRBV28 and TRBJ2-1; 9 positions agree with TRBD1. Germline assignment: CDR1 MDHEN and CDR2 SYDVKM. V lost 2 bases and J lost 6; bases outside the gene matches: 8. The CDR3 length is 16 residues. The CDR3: CASSLRPGQGSNEQFF. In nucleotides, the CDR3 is TGTGCCAGCAGTTTACGCCCCGGACAGGGGAGCAATGAGCAGTTCTTC.

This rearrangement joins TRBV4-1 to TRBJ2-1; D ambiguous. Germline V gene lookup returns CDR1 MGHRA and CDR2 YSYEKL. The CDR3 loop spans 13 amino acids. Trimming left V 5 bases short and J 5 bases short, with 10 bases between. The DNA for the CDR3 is TGCGCCAGCAGCGTCCCCTATGACAATGAGCAGTTCTTC. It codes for CASSVPYDNEQFF.

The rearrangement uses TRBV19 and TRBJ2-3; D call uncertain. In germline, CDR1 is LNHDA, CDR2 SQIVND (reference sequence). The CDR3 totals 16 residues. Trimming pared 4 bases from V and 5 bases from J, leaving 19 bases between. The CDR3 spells CASSTLITGSVDTQYF. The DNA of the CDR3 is TGTGCCAGTAGTACCCTGATAACGGGCTCCGTAGATACGCAGTATTTT.

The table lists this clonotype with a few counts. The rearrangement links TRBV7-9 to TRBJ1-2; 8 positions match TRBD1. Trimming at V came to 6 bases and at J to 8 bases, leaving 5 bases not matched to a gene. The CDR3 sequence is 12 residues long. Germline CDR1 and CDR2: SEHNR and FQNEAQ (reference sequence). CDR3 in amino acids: CASRDRAIGYTF. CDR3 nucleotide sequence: TGTGCCAGCAGGGACAGGGCGATCGGCTACACCTTC.

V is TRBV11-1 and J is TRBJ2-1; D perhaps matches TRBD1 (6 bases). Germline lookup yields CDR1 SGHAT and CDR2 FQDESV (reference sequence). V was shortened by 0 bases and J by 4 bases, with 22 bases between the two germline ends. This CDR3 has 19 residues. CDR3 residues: CASSLAVLDAGTPYNEQFF. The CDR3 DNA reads TGTGCCAGCAGCTTAGCCGTTTTGGATGCCGGGACACCTTACAATGAGCAGTTCTTC.

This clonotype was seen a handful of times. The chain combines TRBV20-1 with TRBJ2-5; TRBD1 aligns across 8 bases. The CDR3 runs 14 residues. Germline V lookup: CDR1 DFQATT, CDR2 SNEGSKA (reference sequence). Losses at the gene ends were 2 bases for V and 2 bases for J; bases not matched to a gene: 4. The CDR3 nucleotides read TGCAGTGCTAGACCACGACAGGGGCAAGAGACCCAGTACTTC. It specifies CSARPRQGQETQYF.

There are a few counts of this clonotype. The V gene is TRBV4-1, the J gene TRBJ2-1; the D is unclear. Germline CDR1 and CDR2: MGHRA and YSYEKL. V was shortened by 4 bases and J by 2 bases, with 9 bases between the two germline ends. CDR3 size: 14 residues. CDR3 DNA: TGCGCCAGCAGCCGCCCGAACCCCTACAATGAGCAGTTCTTC. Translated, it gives CASSRPNPYNEQFF.

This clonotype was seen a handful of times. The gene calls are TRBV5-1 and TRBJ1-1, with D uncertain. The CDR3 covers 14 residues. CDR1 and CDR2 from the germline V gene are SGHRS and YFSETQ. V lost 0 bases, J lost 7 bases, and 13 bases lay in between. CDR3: CASSLGSLGSEAFF. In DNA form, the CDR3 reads TGCGCCAGCAGCTTGGGTAGCCTCGGCAGTGAAGCTTTCTTT.

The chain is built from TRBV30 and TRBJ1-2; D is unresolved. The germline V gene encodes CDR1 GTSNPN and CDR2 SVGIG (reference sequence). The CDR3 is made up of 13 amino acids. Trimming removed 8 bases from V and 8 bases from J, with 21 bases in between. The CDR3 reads CARAGFQGYGYTF. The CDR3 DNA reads TGTGCCCGAGCCGGATTCCAAGGGTACGGCTACACCTTC. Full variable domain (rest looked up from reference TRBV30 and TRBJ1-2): SQTIHQWPATLVQPVGSPLSLECTVEGTSNPNLYWYRQAAGRGLQLLFYSVGIGQISSEVPQNLSASRPQDRQFILSSKKLLLSDSGFYLCARAGFQGYGYTFGSGTRLTVV.

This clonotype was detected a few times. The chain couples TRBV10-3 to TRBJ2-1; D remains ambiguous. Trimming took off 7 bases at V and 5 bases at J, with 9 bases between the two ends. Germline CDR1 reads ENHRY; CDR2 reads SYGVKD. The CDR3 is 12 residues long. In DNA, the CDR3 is TGTGCCATCATAGGCAGCAACAATGAGCAGTTCTTC. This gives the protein CAIIGSNNEQFF.